One sample yielded the 8 T cell receptor delta chains listed below, sequenced in a study of Vδ1+ human thymocytes. The antigens these receptors bind are not known. RNA was extracted from the cells and then reverse transcribed. The CDR3 regions were amplified by multiplex PCR from V-gene primers to a constant-region primer. TCRdb re-called clones from the multiplex PCR reads using CATT. Of about 75,000 delta-chain clones listed, more than 30% are singletons. Study-level results: Thymic TRG and TRD repertoires appeared highly polyclonal.

Input material: Vdelta1+ gamma-delta thymocytes from the thymus. The subset denotes: FACS-sorted CD3+ TCRalphabeta- TCRVdelta1+ TCRVdelta2- thymocytes. Receptors were obtained from a boy younger than two who had congenital heart surgery.

For this clone: The identical CDR3 is also encoded by other nucleotide sequences in the sample. This chain uses TRDV2 with TRDJ1, with TRDD3 matching over 9 bases. Germline CDR1 is GEAIGNYY and CDR2 is EKD. The CDR3 spans 16 residues. V lost 3 bases and J lost 4; bases outside the gene matches: 11. The CDR3 here is CACDPPCTGGNDKLIF. The CDR3, as DNA: TGTGCCTGTGACCCTCCGTGCACTGGGGGAAACGATAAACTCATCTTT.

Only a few counts were recorded for this clone. V gene TRDV1 combines with J gene TRDJ1; D unresolved. Trimming pared 4 bases from V and 6 bases from J, leaving 18 bases between. The length of the CDR3 is 15 residues. The V gene's germline CDR1 is TSWWSYY and CDR2 QGS. The CDR3 sequence: CALGVIPVPEYKLIF. CDR3 DNA sequence: TGTGCTCTTGGGGTAATCCCCGTTCCCGAGTATAAACTCATCTTT.

The chain is built from TRDV1 and TRDJ1; TRDD2 or TRDD3 may be the D gene (6 bases each). The V end lost 0 bases, the J end lost 8 bases, and 31 bases lay between the germline ends. From germline, CDR1 is TSWWSYY and CDR2 QGS. CDR3 length equals 20 residues. DNA of the CDR3: TGTGCTCTTGGGGAACTGGGTCCTACGGACCCTGATGGGGGTCGAGGGAAACTCATCTTT. This sequence encodes CALGELGPTDPDGGRGKLIF.

The J gene is TRDJ1, the V gene TRDV1; D is perhaps TRDD3 (6 bases). Trimming took off 2 bases at V and 0 bases at J, with 19 bases between the two ends. CDR1 and CDR2 from the germline V gene are TSWWSYY and QGS. The CDR3 runs 18 residues. The CDR3 reads CALGEIYPWGDHTDKLIF. CDR3 nucleotides: TGTGCTCTTGGGGAAATCTATCCTTGGGGGGACCACACCGATAAACTCATCTTT.

V gene TRDV1 combines with J gene TRDJ1, with D tentatively TRDD2 (5 bases). The germline V gene has CDR1 TSWWSYY and CDR2 QGS. This CDR3 has 16 residues. V was cut by 6 bases and J by 8 bases, with 25 bases left in between. The CDR3, as DNA: TGTGCTCTTGGATCCCCCGGGCCTTCTCCCGTACCGAAACTCATCTTT. It is translated as CALGSPGPSPVPKLIF.

The chain has TRDV1 and TRDJ1; D remains ambiguous. This CDR3 has 18 amino acids. Germline V lookup: CDR1 TSWWSYY, CDR2 QGS. Between the trimmed V and J ends, which lost 3 bases and 0 bases, there was a span of 20 bases. For the CDR3, the DNA is TGTGCTCTTGGGGAGACGGTGCTCGGACCAAAAAACACCGATAAACTCATCTTT. Translated, it gives CALGETVLGPKNTDKLIF.

Only a few counts were recorded for this clone. This chain connects TRDV1 to TRDJ1; tentative D call: TRDD3 (5 bases). The V gene lost 0 bases and the J gene lost 2 bases, with 19 bases spanning the gap. The length of the CDR3 is 18 residues. CDR1 TSWWSYY and CDR2 QGS come from the germline V gene. The chain's CDR3 is CALGELRRGVVGTDKLIF. The CDR3, as DNA: TGTGCTCTTGGGGAACTCCGTCGTGGGGTGGTAGGGACCGATAAACTCATCTTT.

The genes are TRDV1 and TRDJ1, with D unclear. Trimming pared 2 bases from V and 1 base from J, leaving 5 bases between. This CDR3 region has 13 residues. The germline V gene has CDR1 TSWWSYY and CDR2 QGS. The chain's CDR3 is CALGETSTDKLIF. The CDR3 bases are TGTGCTCTTGGGGAAACCTCCACCGATAAACTCATCTTT.